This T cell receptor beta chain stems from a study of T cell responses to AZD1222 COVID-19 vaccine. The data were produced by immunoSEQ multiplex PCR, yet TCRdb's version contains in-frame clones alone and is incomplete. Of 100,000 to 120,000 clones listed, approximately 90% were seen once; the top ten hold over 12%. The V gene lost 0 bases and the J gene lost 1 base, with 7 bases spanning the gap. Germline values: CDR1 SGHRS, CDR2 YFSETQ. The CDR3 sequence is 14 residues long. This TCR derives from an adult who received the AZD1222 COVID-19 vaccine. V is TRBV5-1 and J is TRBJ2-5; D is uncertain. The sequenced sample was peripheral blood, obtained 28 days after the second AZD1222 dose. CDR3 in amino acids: CASSLGGTQETQYF. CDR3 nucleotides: TGCGCCAGCAGCTTGGGCGGAACCCAAGAGACCCAGTACTTC.